This TCR beta chain came from a study of technical replicates of blood from a handful of donors. This CDR3 is 14 amino acids long. Germline V gene sequence: CDR1 MNHNS, CDR2 SASEGT. Trimming removed 7 bases at V and 6 bases at J, with 19 bases between. TCRdb's copy holds only in-frame clones and misses some; the assay was immunoSEQ multiplex PCR. The sample records 65,000 to 80,000 clones, 95% being singletons. This receptor was obtained from a human donor in good health. Sequencing was performed on T cells isolated from PBMCs. V usage is TRBV6-1 and J usage is TRBJ2-7; TRBD2 might be the D (6 bases). This chain's CDR3 is CASILGLALREQYF. The CDR3 region has the DNA TGTGCCAGCATCTTGGGACTGGCACTTCGCGAGCAGTACTTC.